What follows are 9 T cell receptor beta chains derived from one specimen sequenced in a study of beta chain features in type 1 diabetes. Every bit of the isolated RNA underwent reverse transcription, so sequencing read expressed TCRB transcripts. The protocol was immunoSEQ multiplex PCR, while the TCRdb copy is restricted to in-frame clones and leaves out a portion. The repertoire holds hundreds of thousands of clones, 14% seen once, with 0.035% to 0.04% in the top ten. The sequencing input was naive CD4+ T cells from blood. These receptors came from a man aged 25 to 40 in good health.

The chain employs TRBV25-1 and TRBJ2-2; D gene ambiguous. The CDR3 sequence is 13 residues long. The germline V gene has CDR1 MGHDK and CDR2 SYGVNS. With 6 bases removed from V and 2 bases from J, the gap between germline ends came to 7 bases. CDR3 in DNA: TGTGCCAGCAGGGACGGAAACACCGGGGAGCTGTTTTTT. Translation gives CASRDGNTGELFF.

This clone was seen more than once but under ten times. At one boundary the junction diverges from the germline segment, which might be a read error. J is TRBJ2-3 and V is TRBV13; perhaps TRBD2 as D (6 bases). The CDR3 spans 15 residues. The V gene's germline CDR1 is PRHDT and CDR2 FYEKMQ (reference sequence). CDR3: CASSLGAGPSDTQYF. The CDR3, as DNA: TGTGCCAGCAGCCTAGGGGCGGGGCCATCAGATACGCAGTATTTT.

V and J are TRBV4-1 and TRBJ2-4; weak D call: TRBD2 (6 bases). The CDR3 runs to 15 residues. Germline V CDR1 and CDR2: MGHRA, YSYEKL. V was pared by 2 bases and J by 0 bases, with 8 bases between. CDR3 coding DNA: TGCGCCAGCAGCCAATCGGGACTAGCCAAAAACATTCAGTACTTC. It translates to CASSQSGLAKNIQYF.

The chain has TRBV4-3 and TRBJ1-2; 11 bases agree with TRBD1. The germline V gene encodes CDR1 LGHNA and CDR2 YSLEER. With 2 bases clipped from V and 3 bases from J, the junction kept 8 bases outside the gene matches. The CDR3 totals 17 residues. CDR3 bases: TGCGCCAGCAGCCAATTTCTGGACAGGGGGCAAGACTATGGCTACACCTTC. Protein: CASSQFLDRGQDYGYTF.

The sample holds a few counts of this clone. This chain uses TRBV18 with TRBJ2-7, with D perhaps TRBD2 (5 bases). Germline CDR1 and CDR2: KGHSH and LQKENI. This CDR3 is built from 13 residues. Trimming took off 0 bases at V and 6 bases at J, with 9 bases between the two ends. CDR3 coding DNA: TGTGCCAGCTCACCACCAAATAGCGCCGAGCAGTACGTC. Translated: CASSPPNSAEQYV.

This clone was seen a handful of times. The chain couples TRBV30 to TRBJ2-1; a weak D match, TRBD1 (5 bases). Per the germline V gene, CDR1 is GTSNPN and CDR2 is SVGIG (reference sequence). The CDR3 runs to 12 residues. Trimming took off 3 bases at V and 8 bases at J, with 11 bases between the two ends. This CDR3 is CAWSHPTDEQFF. The DNA of the CDR3 is TGTGCCTGGAGCCACCCGACAGATGAGCAGTTCTTC.

The sample holds a few counts of this clone. The rearrangement joins TRBV18 to TRBJ1-1; D is unclear. V lost 1 base, J lost 3 bases, and 12 bases lay in between. CDR3 length equals 15 residues. The germline V gene encodes CDR1 KGHSH and CDR2 LQKENI. CDR3: CASSPLRARDTEAFF. CDR3 nucleotide sequence: TGTGCCAGCTCACCACTGAGGGCTCGGGACACTGAAGCTTTCTTT.

In its sample, this clone was seen a few times. One end of the junction varies from germline; a read error may be responsible. The rearrangement links TRBV27 to TRBJ1-5; D remains ambiguous. Germline V gene sequence: CDR1 MNHEY, CDR2 SMNVEV (reference sequence). CDR3 size: 12 residues. DNA for the CDR3: TGTGCCAGCGGTTTCAGGTATCAGCCCCAGCATTTT. This translates into CASGFRYQPQHF.

The V and J genes are TRBV7-9 and TRBJ2-3, with D perhaps matching TRBD2 (5 bases). Germline lookup yields CDR1 SEHNR and CDR2 FQNEAQ (reference sequence). The CDR3 loop spans 18 amino acids. V was shortened by 2 bases and J by 3 bases, with 21 bases between the two germline ends. CDR3 DNA sequence: TGTGCCAGCAGCTTATATATCGCGGGTTGGGCAGCGACAGATACGCAGTATTTT. Residues: CASSLYIAGWAATDTQYF.